The 10 T cell receptor beta chains presented below share a single source sample, sequenced in a study of CD8 T cells in Susac syndrome. An input of about 0.5 to 1 ug of RNA was subjected to reverse transcription using random hexamers. TCRdb redid the calling of the immunoSEQ multiplex PCR reads with MiXCR, one entry per CDR3 protein. The sample has about 440,000 distinct CDR3 sequences, 85% seen once; the top ten hold 0.09% to 0.15%. The specimen was CD8+ T cells from PBMCs. These receptors all stem from a human donor with multiple sclerosis.

This clonotype was seen just once. The rearrangement links TRBV27 to TRBJ1-1; perhaps TRBD1 as D (6 bases). V was pared by 3 bases and J by 1 base, with 12 bases between. The CDR3 length is 15 residues. Germline CDR1 MNHEY, CDR2 SMNVEV (reference sequence). CDR3 DNA: TGTGCCAGCAGTTTGGGGGCCTGGGCGAACACTGAAGCTTTCTTT. This gives the protein CASSLGAWANTEAFF.

This clonotype was seen a handful of times. The gene calls are TRBV6-1 and TRBJ1-1; D is ambiguous. Trimming took off 2 bases at V and 1 base at J, with 5 bases between the two ends. Per germline, CDR1 MNHNS and CDR2 SASEGT. The CDR3 spans 13 residues. CDR3 protein: CASSEIGNTEAFF. CDR3 nucleotides: TGTGCCAGCAGTGAAATCGGGAACACTGAAGCTTTCTTT.

This rearrangement joins TRBV3-1 to TRBJ2-3, with TRBD2 matching over 8 bases. The CDR3 length is 15 residues. Germline CDR1 reads LGHDT; CDR2 reads YNNKEL (reference sequence). Trimming at V came to 4 bases and at J to 1 base, leaving 4 bases not matched to a gene. The chain's CDR3 is CASSRAGEGTDTQYF. CDR3 DNA sequence: TGTGCCAGCAGCCGAGCGGGAGAAGGCACAGATACGCAGTATTTT.

This clonotype was observed a single time. CDR3 DNA sequence: TGTGCCAGCAGTATCCGGGAACTCCGGGATGAGCAGTTCTTC. Its protein is CASSIRELRDEQFF. The chain is built from TRBV28 and TRBJ2-1, with D possibly matching TRBD2 (5 bases). The CDR3 spans 14 residues. Germline CDR1 MDHEN, CDR2 SYDVKM. V was clipped by 5 bases and J by 8 bases, with 16 bases between them.

The chain joins TRBV14 to TRBJ2-7; possible D gene TRBD1, 6 bases. V gave up 3 bases and J gave up 7 bases, with 10 bases separating them. Germline lookup yields CDR1 SGHDN and CDR2 FVKESK. This CDR3 is 12 amino acids long. The CDR3 DNA sequence: TGTGCCAGCAGCCACCCACAGGGAGAGCAGTACTTC. This sequence encodes CASSHPQGEQYF.

The rearrangement links TRBV9 to TRBJ2-7, with D perhaps TRBD2 (6 bases). Germline CDR1 SGDLS, CDR2 YYNGEE. The CDR3 runs 16 residues. Between the trimmed V and J ends, which lost 0 bases and 7 bases, there was a span of 20 bases. The CDR3 reads CASSVAPGYGGGEQYF. CDR3 nucleotide sequence: TGTGCCAGCAGCGTAGCCCCCGGTTACGGAGGAGGGGAGCAGTACTTC.

This clonotype came up a few times. The CDR3 is CSVEGLPGAIDYEQYF. CDR3 nucleotide sequence: TGCAGCGTTGAAGGGCTTCCGGGGGCGATTGACTACGAGCAGTACTTC. The chain employs TRBV29-1 and TRBJ2-7; either TRBD1 or TRBD2 may supply D (6 bases each). The CDR3 totals 16 residues. From germline, CDR1 is SQVTM and CDR2 ANQGSEA. The V and J ends lost 1 base and 3 bases respectively, with 19 bases between them.

The chain couples TRBV5-4 to TRBJ1-1, with D unresolved. V lost 4 bases, J lost 8 bases, and 12 bases lay in between. Germline lookup yields CDR1 SGHNT and CDR2 YYREEE (reference sequence). The CDR3 contains 12 residues. The CDR3 spells CASSPGGDEAFF. Written as DNA, the CDR3 is TGTGCCAGCAGCCCGGGAGGCGACGAAGCTTTCTTT.

The chain carries TRBV20-1 and TRBJ2-5, with 9 bases that match TRBD2. The V gene's germline CDR1 is DFQATT and CDR2 SNEGSKA (reference sequence). V dropped 0 bases and J dropped 4; count of bases not matched to a gene: 9. The CDR3 has 16 residues. The CDR3 here is CSARDSFGTSLETQYF. CDR3 in DNA: TGCAGTGCTAGAGATTCTTTCGGGACTAGCTTAGAGACCCAGTACTTC.

The chain uses TRBV3-1 and TRBJ2-5; D is uncertain. V was trimmed by 0 bases and J by 2 bases, leaving 7 bases between them. There are 14 residues in the CDR3. Germline CDR1 reads LGHDT; CDR2 reads YNNKEL (reference sequence). CDR3 sequence (DNA): TGTGCCAGCAGCCAAGATACAAATCAAGAGACCCAGTACTTC. Translated, it gives CASSQDTNQETQYF.